This TCR delta chain was captured by sequencing in a study of gamma-delta T cells after stem cell transplantation. Regarding this clone: The TCRdb record carries a much larger clone's protein, which differs from this DNA's translation at residue 8; a read error is the likely cause, and the protein listed here is the DNA translation.

TCRdb reanalyzed the RT-PCR reads using CATT. The data show around 2,200 delta-chain clones, with about 4.2% seen just once and 33% held by the top ten. J gave up 3 bases and V 4 bases, and 15 bases lay outside the gene matches. Germline CDR1 reads GEAIGNYY; CDR2 reads EKD. CDR3 length: 17 amino acids. The sequenced sample was gamma-delta T cells. The clonotype originates from a human donor. It is not recorded whose cells these are; they may come from a transplant donor. The chain joins TRDV2 to TRDJ1; 8 bases agree with TRDD3. CDR3 protein: CACDLLGATPGADKLIF. As DNA, the CDR3 is TGTGCCTGTGATTTACTGGGGGCTACTCCCGGAGCCGATAAACTCATCTTT.